This TCR beta chain comes out of a study of human T cells and chemical hapten exposure. Each CDR3 protein gets one entry after TCRdb re-called the RACE reads with MiXCR. The sample consists of 70,000 to 85,000 distinct CDR3 sequences, around 8.7% of them appearing once. General study points: TCRs at high frequency, those above 1 in 1000, did not change with DPC sensitization.

Germline V gene lookup returns CDR1 SNHLY and CDR2 FYNNEI. V trimming: 7 bases; J trimming: 2 bases; junction bases outside the gene matches: 3. The length of the CDR3 is 13 residues. Time point defined: healthy volunteer bleed at 6 weeks. Total RNA was isolated from unfractionated whole blood. A few counts support this clonotype. Its target is not known. Sequenced material: whole blood. This chain joins TRBV2 and TRBJ2-3, with 7 bases identical to TRBD2. The receptor's source is a male donor in good health. Some clones in this sample may be carry-over from other donors' samples. This CDR3 is CASIAGVTDTQYF. The CDR3 DNA is TGTGCCAGCATTGCGGGAGTCACAGATACGCAGTATTTT.